A selection of T cell receptor beta chains follows, all from one sample in a study of identifying expanded T cells in peripheral blood. Sequencing was performed with immunoSEQ multiplex PCR; in TCRdb, only in-frame clones are kept and a portion is missing. The table lists around 120,000 clones, about four fifths of them singletons, with 2.5% to 4% in the top ten. Sequencing was performed on blood. All receptors derive from a person aged 18 to 70 in good health. Each CDR3 is given with its conserved first and last residue. Each record gives: clone size, D gene, J gene, V gene, CDR3 DNA, CDR3 protein. D genes are given only for firm matches. Expanded clones are given a class, and other clones once, few, many or no size at all.

once	TRBD1	TRBJ1-1	TRBV5-1	TGCGCCAGCAGCCGCGTTCCGCCCGGGACAGGAGAATATGAAGCTTTCTTT	CASSRVPPGTGEYEAFF
-	TRBD1	TRBJ1-6	TRBV5-1	TGCGCCAGCAGTTCCGGGACAGCCGATTCACCCCTCCACTTT	CASSSGTADSPLHF
-	TRBD2	TRBJ2-3	TRBV11-3	TGTGCCAGCAGCTTGGACGGGGGGGCCGGGGATACGCAGTATTTT	CASSLDGGAGDTQYF
-	-	TRBJ2-5	TRBV5-4	TGTGCCAGCAGCTTGGATGCATACCAAGAGACCCAGTACTTC	CASSLDAYQETQYF
-	TRBD2	TRBJ2-3	TRBV4-3	TGCGCCAGCAGCCAAGATAGGCCTAGCGGGGGGGCACTTTCAGATACGCAGTATTTT	CASSQDRPSGGALSDTQYF
-	TRBD1	TRBJ2-2	TRBV9	TGTGCCAGCAGCTATTCACGGGGACAGGAACTAAAAGGGGGGACCGGGGAGCTGTTTTTT	CASSYSRGQELKGGTGELFF
-	TRBD1	TRBJ1-4	TRBV5-1	TGCGCCAGCAGTCGGACAGGGAGTGCAACTAATGAAAAACTGTTTTTT	CASSRTGSATNEKLFF
-	-	TRBJ1-5	TRBV30	TGTGCCTGGAGTGCGGGGTCAGCAGTAAATCAGCCCCAGCATTTT	CAWSAGSAVNQPQHF
few	TRBD1	TRBJ1-4	TRBV5-4	TGTGCCAGCAGCTCGCGGACAGGCGCAACTAATGAAAAACTGTTTTTT	CASSSRTGATNEKLFF
-	-	TRBJ2-3	TRBV30	TGTGCCTGGAGAGGGCAGGTTAATACGCAGTATTTT	CAWRGQVNTQYF
-	TRBD1	TRBJ1-1	TRBV6-4	TGTGCCAGCAGGCCTACTACAGGGGGTTATGAAGCTTTCTTT	CASRPTTGGYEAFF
-	TRBD2	TRBJ2-5	TRBV18	TGTGCCAGCTCCCGGGAGGTACAAGAGACCCAGTACTTC	CASSREVQETQYF
-	-	TRBJ1-6	TRBV5-1	TGCGCCAGCAAGACATCAAATAATTCACCCCTCCACTTT	CASKTSNNSPLHF
-	TRBD1	TRBJ1-2	TRBV7-9	TGTGCCAGCAGCTTAGCCCAGGGGGCGACTTTAGGCTACACCTTC	CASSLAQGATLGYTF
-	TRBD1	TRBJ1-2	TRBV7-4	TGTGCCAGCAGCTTAGAGGGACAGGGGGCGACCCTTAACTATGGCTACACCTTC	CASSLEGQGATLNYGYTF
-	TRBD2	TRBJ2-4	TRBV25-1	TGTGCCAGCGCCCGGAGCGGGGAAAACATTCAGTACTTC	CASARSGENIQYF
-	-	TRBJ1-2	TRBV6-5	TGTGCCAGCAGTTACTCGGCAGGTCAAGGGGATACGGGCTACACCTTC	CASSYSAGQGDTGYTF
-	-	TRBJ2-7	TRBV5-1	TGCGCCAGCAAAAGGGATACCAATCTTTCCCCCTACGAGCAGTACTTC	CASKRDTNLSPYEQYF
-	TRBD1	TRBJ2-1	TRBV7-2	TGTGCCAGCAGCTTAGGTGCCCAGGGGGCGTTCTACAATGAGCAGTTCTTC	CASSLGAQGAFYNEQFF
-	-	TRBJ1-6	TRBV5-1	TGCGCCAGCAGCTTAAGACCCCTCCACTTT	CASSLRPLHF
-	TRBD1	TRBJ1-4	TRBV27	TGTGCCAGCAGTTTATCGGGACAGGGAGCAACTAATGAAAAACTGTTTTTT	CASSLSGQGATNEKLFF
-	-	TRBJ1-1	TRBV14	TGTGCCAGCAAAGCAGAGGGGGTATGGTGGGGGAACACTGAAGCTTTCTTT	CASKAEGVWWGNTEAFF
-	-	TRBJ2-2	TRBV2	TGTGCCTCCCGCAGAGCTGCGAACACCGGGGAGCTGTTTTTT	CASRRAANTGELFF
-	-	TRBJ1-2	TRBV4-1	TGCGCCAGCAGCCAAGATCGAGAGACAGGCTCCCACGGCTACACCTTC	CASSQDRETGSHGYTF
-	-	TRBJ1-1	TRBV6-5	TGTGCCACGGTTACGGGGGCGAGAGAAGCTTTCTTT	CATVTGAREAFF
-	-	TRBJ2-7	TRBV11-3	TGTGCCAGCAGGCCAGGGGTATCCTACGAGCAGTACTTC	CASRPGVSYEQYF
-	-	TRBJ2-7	TRBV7-8	TGTGCCAGCAGCTTAGACAGACCCTACGAGCAGTACTTC	CASSLDRPYEQYF
-	-	TRBJ1-6	TRBV7-9	TGTGCCAGCAGCTGGGGCTTTAATTCACCCCTCCACTTT	CASSWGFNSPLHF
-	-	TRBJ2-1	TRBV7-9	TGTGCCAGCAGCCTACCAACGGGTTCTAGAGTCTTC	CASSLPTGSRVF
-	-	TRBJ2-1	TRBV4-3	TGCGCCAGCAGCCGCGACCATTTCGGGGGCCGGTACAATGAGCAGTTCTTC	CASSRDHFGGRYNEQFF
-	-	TRBJ2-2	TRBV9	TGTGCCAGCAGCGTACAGGGGGGACAGAACACCGGGGAGCTGTTTTTT	CASSVQGGQNTGELFF
-	-	TRBJ1-6	TRBV19	TGTGCCAGTCGGTGGAGCTCCTATAATTCACCCCTCCACTTT	CASRWSSYNSPLHF
-	-	TRBJ1-2	TRBV7-9	TGTGCCAGCAGCCCCGAGGTCAACTATGGCTACACCTTC	CASSPEVNYGYTF
few	TRBD1	TRBJ1-6	TRBV19	TGTGCCAGTAGTATACTATCCGGGACAGGGGATTCACCCCTCCACTTT	CASSILSGTGDSPLHF
-	-	TRBJ2-7	TRBV6-1	TGTGCCAGCAGTGAAGTAGTGTACAGGGACTCCTACGAGCAGTACTTC	CASSEVVYRDSYEQYF
-	-	TRBJ1-2	TRBV19	TGTGCCAGTAGTATGGGAATCTACCTGCTTGATGGCTACACCTTC	CASSMGIYLLDGYTF
-	TRBD1	TRBJ2-7	TRBV5-4	TGTGCCAGCAGCTTGGTGGGACAGGACTACGAGCAGTACTTC	CASSLVGQDYEQYF
-	-	TRBJ1-5	TRBV10-3	TGTGCCATCAGTGAGTCTGGGAGTAGCAATCAGCCCCAGCATTTT	CAISESGSSNQPQHF
-	-	TRBJ1-6	TRBV7-2	TGTGCCAGCAGCTTAGCGCTTCGCACTAGTAATTCACCCCTCCACTTT	CASSLALRTSNSPLHF
-	-	TRBJ1-2	TRBV19	TGTGCCAGCAAACCCCCACTGGGGCCTAACTATGGCTACACCTTC	CASKPPLGPNYGYTF
-	-	TRBJ1-5	TRBV7-2	TGTGCCAGCAGCTTAGTGGAGCATCAGCCCCAGCATTTT	CASSLVEHQPQHF
-	-	TRBJ1-4	TRBV7-2	TGTGCCAGCAGCTTAAGGGCGGCAACTAATGAAAAACTGTTTTTT	CASSLRAATNEKLFF
once	TRBD1	TRBJ1-3	TRBV7-9	TGTGCCAGCAGCACAAGACAGGGGGCGAAAGGAAACACCATATATTTT	CASSTRQGAKGNTIYF
-	TRBD1	TRBJ1-5	TRBV4-1	TGCGCCAGCAGCCGCCGACAGGGGGATCAGCCCCAGCATTTT	CASSRRQGDQPQHF
-	-	TRBJ1-1	TRBV5-1	TGCGCCAGCAGCGCTACAGGGTTGAACACTGAAGCTTTCTTT	CASSATGLNTEAFF
-	-	TRBJ2-7	TRBV6-6	TGTGCCAGCAGTTACGACAGAAAAAGCTCCTACGAGCAGTACTTC	CASSYDRKSSYEQYF
-	-	TRBJ2-3	TRBV6-4	TGTGCCAGCAGTGACTCTAAGACCACAGATACGCAGTATTTT	CASSDSKTTDTQYF
-	TRBD1	TRBJ2-1	TRBV18	TGTGCCAGCTCACTCGACAGGGGCTGGAACAATGAGCAGTTCTTC	CASSLDRGWNNEQFF
once	-	TRBJ2-5	TRBV5-6	TGTGCCAGCAGCTTGGAAGCAGGGACCCAGTACTTC	CASSLEAGTQYF